This T cell receptor (beta chain) was obtained from a study of shared clonotypes between healthy human individuals. Profiled with immunoSEQ multiplex PCR; TCRdb holds only in-frame clones, not every one. Here the sample spans approximately 2.4 million clones, approximately 94% being singletons. The V and J ends lost 10 bases and 14 bases respectively, with 24 bases between them. The CDR3 is 14 amino acids. Germline V gene data show CDR1 as SNHLY and CDR2 as FYNNEI. This TCR was sampled from a young man in good health. Sequencing was carried out using naive CD4+ T cells sorted from blood. Subset denoted: CD45RA+ positively selected. The rearrangement uses TRBV2 and TRBJ1-6; D might be TRBD1 (5 bases). The CDR3, as DNA: TGTGCCACCACCCCGGGACTCCAGCGCGCGGCCCTCCACTTT. Translated, it gives CATTPGLQRAALHF.